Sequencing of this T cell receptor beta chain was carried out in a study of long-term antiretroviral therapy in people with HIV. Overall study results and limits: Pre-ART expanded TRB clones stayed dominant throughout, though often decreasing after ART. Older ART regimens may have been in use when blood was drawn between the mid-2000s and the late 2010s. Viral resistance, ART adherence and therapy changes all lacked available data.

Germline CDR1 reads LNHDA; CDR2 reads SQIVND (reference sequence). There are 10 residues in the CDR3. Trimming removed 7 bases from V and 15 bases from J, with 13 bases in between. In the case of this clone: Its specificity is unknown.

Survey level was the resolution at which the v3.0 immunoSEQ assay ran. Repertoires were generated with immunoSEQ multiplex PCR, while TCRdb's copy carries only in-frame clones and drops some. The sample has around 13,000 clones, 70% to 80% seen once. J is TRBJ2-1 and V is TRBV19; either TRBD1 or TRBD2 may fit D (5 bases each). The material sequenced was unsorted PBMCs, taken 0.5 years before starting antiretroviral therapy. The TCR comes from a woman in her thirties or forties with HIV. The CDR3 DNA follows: TGTGCCAGTATGGGGGACGTGGTGTTCTTC. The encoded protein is CASMGDVVFF.